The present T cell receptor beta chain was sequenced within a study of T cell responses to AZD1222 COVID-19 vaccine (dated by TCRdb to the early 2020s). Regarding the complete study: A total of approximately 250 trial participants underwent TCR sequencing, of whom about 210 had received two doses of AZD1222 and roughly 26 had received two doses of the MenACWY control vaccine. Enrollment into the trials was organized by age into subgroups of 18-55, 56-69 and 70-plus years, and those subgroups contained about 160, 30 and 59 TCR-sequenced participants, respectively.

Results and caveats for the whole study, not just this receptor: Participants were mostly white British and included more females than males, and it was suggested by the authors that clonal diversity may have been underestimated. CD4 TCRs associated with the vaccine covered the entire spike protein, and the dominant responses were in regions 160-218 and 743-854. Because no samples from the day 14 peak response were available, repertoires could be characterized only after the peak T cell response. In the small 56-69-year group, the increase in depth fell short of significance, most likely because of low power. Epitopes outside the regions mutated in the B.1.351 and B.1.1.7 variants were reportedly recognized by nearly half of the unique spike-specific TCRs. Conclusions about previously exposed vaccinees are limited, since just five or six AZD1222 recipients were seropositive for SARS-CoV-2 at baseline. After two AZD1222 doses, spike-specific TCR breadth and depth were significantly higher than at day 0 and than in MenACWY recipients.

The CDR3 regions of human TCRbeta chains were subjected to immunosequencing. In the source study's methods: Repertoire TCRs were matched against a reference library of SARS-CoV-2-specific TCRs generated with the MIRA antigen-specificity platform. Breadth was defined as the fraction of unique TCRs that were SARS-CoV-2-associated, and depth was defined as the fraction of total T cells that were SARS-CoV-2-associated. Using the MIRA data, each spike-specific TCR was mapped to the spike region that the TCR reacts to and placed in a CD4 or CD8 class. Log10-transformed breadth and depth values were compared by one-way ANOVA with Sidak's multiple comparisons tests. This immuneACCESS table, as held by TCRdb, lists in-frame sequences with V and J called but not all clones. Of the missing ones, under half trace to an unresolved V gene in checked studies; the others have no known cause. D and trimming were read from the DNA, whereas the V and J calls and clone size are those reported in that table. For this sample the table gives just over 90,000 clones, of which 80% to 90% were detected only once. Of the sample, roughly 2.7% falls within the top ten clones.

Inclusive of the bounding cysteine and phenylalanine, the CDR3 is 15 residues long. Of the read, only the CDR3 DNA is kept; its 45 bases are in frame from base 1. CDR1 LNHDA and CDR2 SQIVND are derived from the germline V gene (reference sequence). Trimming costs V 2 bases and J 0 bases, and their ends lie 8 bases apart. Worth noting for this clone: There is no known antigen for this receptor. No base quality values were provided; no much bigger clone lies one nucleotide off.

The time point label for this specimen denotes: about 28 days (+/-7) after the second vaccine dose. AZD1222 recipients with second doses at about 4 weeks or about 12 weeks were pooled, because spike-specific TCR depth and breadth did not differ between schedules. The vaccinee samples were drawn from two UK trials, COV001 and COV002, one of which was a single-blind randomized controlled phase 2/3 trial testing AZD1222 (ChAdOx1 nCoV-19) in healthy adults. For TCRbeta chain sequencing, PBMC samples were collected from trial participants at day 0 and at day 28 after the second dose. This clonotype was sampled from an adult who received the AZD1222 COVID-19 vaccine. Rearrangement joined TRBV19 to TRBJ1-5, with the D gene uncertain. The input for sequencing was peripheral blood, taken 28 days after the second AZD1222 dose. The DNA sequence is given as TGTGCCAGTAGTATAAGATGGTATAGCAATCAGCCCCAGCATTTT. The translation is CASSIRWYSNQPQHF.